Below are 2 T cell receptor beta chains sequenced from a single sample in a study of identifying expanded T cells in peripheral blood. The method was immunoSEQ multiplex PCR; TCRdb's version includes in-frame clones alone and lacks a portion of them. In the table there are some 75,000 clones, 75% to 90% of which are singletons. Input material: blood. The receptor source for this set is a person between 18 and 75 years old in good health.

The V and J genes are TRBV7-9 and TRBJ2-7; D gene ambiguous. Looked up from germline, CDR1 is SEHNR and CDR2 is FQNEAQ (reference sequence). Between the trimmed V and J ends, which lost 1 base and 6 bases, there was a span of 13 bases. This CDR3 has 14 residues. Here the CDR3 DNA reads TGTGCCAGCAGCTTAGACCTAGACGTTCGCGAGCAGTACTTC. Protein product: CASSLDLDVREQYF. Supplemented by reference TRBV7-9 and TRBJ2-7, the full variable domain reads DTGVSQNPRHKITKRGQNVTFRCDPISEHNRLYWYRQTLGQGPEFLTYFQNEAQLEKSRLLSDRFSAERPKGSFSTLEIQRTEQGDSAMYLCASSLDLDVREQYFGPGTRLTVT.

The chain is built from TRBV18 and TRBJ2-1; 8 nucleotides align to TRBD1. This CDR3 has 17 amino acids. Germline assignment: CDR1 KGHSH and CDR2 LQKENI. The V segment lost 3 bases and the J segment 8 bases; nucleotides outside the gene matches: 15. CDR3 sequence: CASSPGPGNPQGDEQFF. Here the CDR3 DNA reads TGTGCCAGCTCACCCGGACCTGGGAACCCACAGGGGGATGAGCAGTTCTTC.